The 6 T cell receptor beta chains listed next were all sequenced from one sample in a study of shared clonotypes between healthy human individuals. Profiled with immunoSEQ multiplex PCR; TCRdb holds only in-frame clones, not every one. The sample includes fewer than 1.4 million clones, about 84% of them seen just once. Sequenced: memory CD4+ T cells from PBMCs. Subset in this sample: CD45RA-negative fraction. The receptor set was obtained from a man aged 18 to 29 in good health. Some clones in this sample may be carry-over from other donors' samples.

This rearrangement joins TRBV11-2 to TRBJ2-2; unclear D gene. The CDR3 runs 14 residues. Germline V lookup: CDR1 SGHAT, CDR2 FQNNGV. Deletions cut 2 bases from V and 6 bases from J, with 10 bases between. The DNA for the CDR3 is TGTGCCAGCAGCTTACTACTGGCCGCCGGGGAGCTGTTTTTT. Amino acids: CASSLLLAAGELFF.

This sequence joins TRBV7-3 and TRBJ2-3; D may match TRBD1 or TRBD2 (5 bases each). V lost 5 bases to trimming and J lost 2 bases, with 11 bases between them. Per germline, CDR1 SGHTA and CDR2 FQGTGA. The CDR3 contains 14 residues. CDR3 DNA: TGTGCCAGCAGCCCGACCGGGACCACAGATACGCAGTATTTT. Translation gives CASSPTGTTDTQYF.

This chain connects TRBV7-3 to TRBJ2-1, with 11 bases that match TRBD2. CDR1 and CDR2 (germline): SGHTA, FQGTGA. Trimming at V came to 5 bases and at J to 7 bases, leaving 10 bases not matched to a gene. The CDR3 is 16 amino acids. DNA for the CDR3: TGTGCCAGCAGCACCGGGACTAGCGGATGGGGGAATGAGCAGTTCTTC. Encoded protein: CASSTGTSGWGNEQFF. Filled out from reference TRBV7-3 and TRBJ2-1, the complete variable domain reads GAGVSQTPSNKVTEKGKYVELRCDPISGHTALYWYRQSLGQGPEFLIYFQGTGAADDSGLPNDRFFAVRPEGSVSTLKIQRTERGDSAVYLCASSTGTSGWGNEQFFGPGTRLTVL.

This clone was picked up one time. The chain combines TRBV5-1 with TRBJ2-1; 12 bases line up with TRBD2. V lost 2 bases to trimming and J lost 4 bases; unmatched junction nucleotides: 4. This CDR3 has 16 residues. CDR1 and CDR2 (germline): SGHRS, YFSETQ. The DNA for the CDR3 is TGCGCCAGCAGCTTAGCTAGCGGGAGGGGATACAATGAGCAGTTCTTC. Translating gives CASSLASGRGYNEQFF.

The V call is TRBV7-2, the J call TRBJ2-3; the match to TRBD2 covers 14 bases. The CDR3 loop spans 17 amino acids. Germline V lookup: CDR1 SGHTA, CDR2 FQGNSA. Trimming cost V 3 bases and J 4 bases; bases outside gene matches: 6. The CDR3 nucleotides are TGTGCCAGCAGCTTCCAGGGACTAGCGGGAGTTGCAGATACGCAGTATTTT. Amino acid sequence: CASSFQGLAGVADTQYF.

The gene calls are TRBV18 and TRBJ2-7; D is ambiguous. Germline loops: CDR1 KGHSH, CDR2 LQKENI. V lost 6 bases and J lost 2, with 14 bases in between. The CDR3 runs to 14 residues. The CDR3 loop reads CASSLVGTTYEQYF. CDR3 bases: TGTGCCAGCTCTCTCGTGGGCACCACCTACGAGCAGTACTTC.